This entry lists 11 T cell receptor beta chains sequenced from one sample in a study of control samples from healthy donors and cancer patients (dated by TCRdb to 2020 to 2021). Library prep was done by the immunoSEQ multiplex PCR assay. TCRdb provides this immuneACCESS table in a form limited to in-frame rearrangements. Some clones are lacking; in checked studies, under half of them reflect an unresolved V gene, and why the rest are absent is not known. The sample table holds 95,000 to 100,000 clones, of which approximately 90% were seen once. The ten largest clones add up to approximately 7.8% of the sample. Sequencing was done on a sample of blood. The receptor source for this set is a man aged 30-40 years in good health.

This chain connects TRBV25-1 to TRBJ2-3, with 8 bases identical to TRBD1. Trimming removed 7 bases from V and 7 bases from J; junction bases left unmatched: 7. CDR3 length equals 13 residues. The germline V gene has CDR1 MGHDK and CDR2 SYGVNS. In nucleotides, the CDR3 is TGTGCCAGCAAGGAACAGGGGGTAAATACGCAGTATTTT. It yields the protein CASKEQGVNTQYF.

The CDR3 reads CATSRVGLQGNYGYTF. CDR3 DNA: TGTGCCACCAGCAGAGTGGGGCTACAGGGGAACTATGGCTACACCTTC. The chain couples TRBV15 to TRBJ1-2; 7 bases line up with TRBD1. The CDR3 totals 16 residues. Germline V CDR1 and CDR2: LNHNV, YYDKDF (reference sequence). V dropped 1 base and J dropped 2; count of bases not matched to a gene: 7.

The chain uses TRBV7-2 and TRBJ2-2, with TRBD1 matching 7 bases. Germline V gene sequence: CDR1 SGHTA, CDR2 FQGNSA. After removal of 8 bases from V and 3 bases from J, the junction contained 18 bases not matched to a gene. The CDR3 runs to 18 residues. The CDR3: CASVRAGPAGGYTGELFF. The CDR3 nucleotides are TGTGCCAGCGTGCGGGCCGGTCCTGCAGGGGGATACACCGGGGAGCTGTTTTTT.

About this clone: The germline gene is not matched at one end of the junction; a read error may be the cause. Other DNA sequences in this sample translate to the same CDR3. The V call is TRBV19, the J call TRBJ1-5; a possible D gene is TRBD1 (6 bases). The CDR3 is made up of 17 amino acids. CDR1 is LNHDA and CDR2 is SQIVND in the germline V gene (reference sequence). As DNA, the CDR3 is TGTGCCACCCGAGCCGGGACATCTCTCAATAGCAATCAGCCTCAGCATTTT. Translating it yields CATRAGTSLNSNQPQHF.

The V and J genes are TRBV6-1 and TRBJ1-6, with D possibly being TRBD1 (5 bases). V dropped 1 base and J dropped 13 bases, with 8 bases sitting between them. The CDR3 is made up of 12 amino acids. Germline assignment: CDR1 MNHNS and CDR2 SASEGT. CDR3: CASSEVGVPLHF. The CDR3, as DNA: TGTGCCAGCAGTGAAGTGGGGGTGCCCCTCCACTTT.

The chain has TRBV19 and TRBJ2-5; no clear D. Germline values: CDR1 LNHDA, CDR2 SQIVND (reference sequence). CDR3 length equals 15 residues. Trimming took off 1 base at V and 5 bases at J, with 14 bases between the two ends. The CDR3 DNA sequence: TGTGCCAGTAGTATAGCCCCGTGGGTGTGGGAGACCCAGTACTTC. Translated, it gives CASSIAPWVWETQYF.

This chain joins TRBV7-8 and TRBJ1-1, with 8 bases aligning to TRBD1. In germline, CDR1 is SGHVS, CDR2 FQNEAQ. The CDR3 totals 15 residues. V trimming: 4 bases; J trimming: 3 bases; junction bases outside the gene matches: 7. This CDR3 reads CASSWRQGRDTEAFF. The CDR3 nucleotides read TGTGCCAGCAGCTGGAGACAGGGGCGGGACACTGAAGCTTTCTTT.

The chain recombines TRBV7-8 with TRBJ2-2; TRBD1 agrees at 12 bases. The CDR3 length is 19 residues. CDR1 SGHVS and CDR2 FQNEAQ come from the germline V gene. V shed 5 bases, J shed 4 bases, and the junction held 14 bases outside the gene matches. The CDR3 protein is CASSLWARGDRGPTGELFF. The CDR3 DNA reads as TGTGCCAGCAGCCTCTGGGCGCGGGGGGACAGGGGGCCCACCGGGGAGCTGTTTTTT.

The chain couples TRBV5-1 to TRBJ2-5, with unresolved D. Germline V gene sequence: CDR1 SGHRS, CDR2 YFSETQ. The CDR3 has 14 amino acids. V dropped 0 bases and J dropped 3 bases, with 9 bases sitting between them. CDR3 in DNA: TGCGCCAGCAGCTTGGGCGTGGCCGAAGAGACCCAGTACTTC. It encodes CASSLGVAEETQYF.

CDR3 sequence reads: CASSPQGGYEQYF. The CDR3 region has the DNA TGTGCCAGCTCACCACAGGGCGGCTACGAGCAGTACTTC. The V and J genes are TRBV18 and TRBJ2-7; D is uncertain. The V gene's germline CDR1 is KGHSH and CDR2 LQKENI. There are 13 residues in the CDR3. V gave up 1 base and J gave up 3 bases, with 7 bases separating them.

The chain recombines TRBV2 with TRBJ2-7, with D possibly TRBD2 on 7 matching bases. The V end lost 3 bases, the J end lost 4 bases, and 16 bases lay between the germline ends. This CDR3 is built from 15 residues. Germline V gives CDR1 SNHLY, CDR2 FYNNEI. CDR3 sequence reads: CASSDPGGHTYEQYF. The CDR3 nucleotides read TGTGCCAGCAGTGATCCCGGGGGGCATACATACGAGCAGTACTTC.